The 29 T cell receptor beta chains below come from one sample, sequenced in a study of blood T cell repertoires in COVID-19. Clones were sequenced by immunoSEQ multiplex PCR, and TCRdb holds only the in-frame ones, with some missing. The sample includes nearly 350,000 clones, around 83% of them seen just once. The sample comprised peripheral blood. The receptor set was obtained from a young man with active or convalescent COVID-19.

J is TRBJ2-1 and V is TRBV12-5, with 12 bases matching TRBD2. This CDR3 contains 14 residues. The junction had 4 bases not matched to a gene; V was cut back by 6 bases and J by 7 bases. The germline CDR1 and CDR2 sequences are LGHNT and FRNRAP. As DNA, the CDR3 is TGTGCTAGTGGACTAGCGGGAGGAGCGAATGAGCAGTTCTTC. Protein product: CASGLAGGANEQFF.

This clone was seen a single time. The genes are TRBV19 and TRBJ2-7; 9 bases agree with TRBD1. This CDR3 region has 16 residues. J lost 5 bases, V lost 3 bases, and 11 bases had no gene match. Germline V gene sequence: CDR1 LNHDA, CDR2 SQIVND (reference sequence). The CDR3: CASSMGLWDRAHEQYF. The CDR3 nucleotides read TGTGCCAGTAGTATGGGGCTATGGGACAGGGCCCACGAGCAGTACTTC.

The CDR3 DNA is TGTGCCAGCAGTGAGGGGAGGGTTTGGTCAGGAGGCTACACCTTC. Its translation is CASSEGRVWSGGYTF. The V call is TRBV6-1, the J call TRBJ1-2; D uncertain. The CDR3 contains 15 residues. V was cut by 3 bases and J by 8 bases, with 19 bases left in between. Germline CDR1 is MNHNS and CDR2 is SASEGT.

The chain carries TRBV18 and TRBJ2-7, with D uncertain. Germline CDR1 KGHSH, CDR2 LQKENI. The V and J ends lost 0 bases and 1 base respectively, with 19 bases between them. This CDR3 is 18 amino acids long. This CDR3 is CASSPPRPDSLWSYEQYF. DNA of the CDR3: TGTGCCAGCTCACCACCGAGACCAGACTCTCTCTGGTCCTACGAGCAGTACTTC.

The chain recombines TRBV4-1 with TRBJ2-3, with TRBD2 matching over 13 bases. The germline CDR1 and CDR2 sequences are MGHRA and YSYEKL. The CDR3 length is 16 residues. V shed 2 bases and J 5 bases; nucleotides not matched to a gene: 4. The CDR3 here is CASSQRTSGGLDTQYF. The CDR3 region has the DNA TGCGCCAGCAGCCAAAGGACTAGCGGGGGCCTAGATACGCAGTATTTT.

The chain combines TRBV6-1 with TRBJ1-5; a weak D match, TRBD1 (5 bases). The V end was cut by 3 bases, the J end by 7 bases, with 7 bases between. There are 12 residues in the CDR3. Germline V gives CDR1 MNHNS, CDR2 SASEGT. CDR3 sequence (DNA): TGTGCCAGCAGTGACAGGGTACAGCCCCAGCATTTT. Protein product: CASSDRVQPQHF.

The chain couples TRBV6-2 or TRBV6-3 to TRBJ2-1, with D hard to call. CDR1 MNHEY and CDR2 SVGEGT come from the germline V gene. Trimming removed 5 bases from V and 5 bases from J, with 10 bases in between. CDR3 length: 13 residues. The CDR3 sequence: CASSVLVDNEQFF. The CDR3 DNA follows: TGTGCCAGCAGTGTTCTAGTGGACAATGAGCAGTTCTTC.

Concerning this clone itself: Distinct nucleotide sequences in the sample also encode this CDR3. This chain links TRBV6-2 or TRBV6-3 with TRBJ1-2, with TRBD1 matching 8 bases. After removal of 5 bases from V and 4 bases from J, the junction contained 3 bases not matched to a gene. Germline V lookup: CDR1 MNHEY, CDR2 SVGEGT. CDR3 length: 13 residues. The CDR3 DNA reads as TGTGCCAGCAGTCGCGACAGGGGCTATGGCTACACCTTC. Translating it yields CASSRDRGYGYTF.

The CDR3 region has the DNA TGTGCCTGGAGTGTACGAACGGGAGGGCTTGGGGATACGCAGTATTTT. Protein sequence: CAWSVRTGGLGDTQYF. This chain connects TRBV30 to TRBJ2-3; TRBD2 agrees at 8 bases. This CDR3 region has 16 residues. V lost 0 bases and J lost 6; bases outside the gene matches: 11. CDR1 is GTSNPN and CDR2 is SVGIG in the germline V gene (reference sequence).

The gene calls are TRBV7-9 and TRBJ1-2, with D possibly TRBD1 on 5 matching bases. The CDR3 extends over 13 amino acids. The V end lost 5 bases, the J end lost 6 bases, and 13 bases lay between the germline ends. Germline assignment: CDR1 SEHNR and CDR2 FQNEAQ (reference sequence). As DNA, the CDR3 is TGTGCCAGCAGCCTCCCCGCAGGGAATGGCTACACCTTC. Protein product: CASSLPAGNGYTF.

The gene calls are TRBV10-2 and TRBJ2-3, with D tentatively TRBD2 (6 bases). The V gene's germline CDR1 is WSHSY and CDR2 SAAADI. There are 16 residues in the CDR3. Trimming cost V 6 bases and J 1 base, with 17 bases left between them. CDR3: CASRGGDLYGTDTQYF. CDR3 DNA sequence: TGCGCCAGCAGAGGCGGGGACCTATACGGCACAGATACGCAGTATTTT.

This clone was recorded once. The V call is TRBV14, the J call TRBJ1-2, with D possibly TRBD1 on 5 matching bases. The CDR3 has 15 amino acids. Trimming pared 2 bases from V and 5 bases from J, leaving 15 bases between. Germline CDR1 and CDR2: SGHDN and FVKESK. CDR3 nucleotide sequence: TGTGCCAGCAGCCAAAGGCCCGATGGGGGGTATGGCTACACCTTC. Protein sequence: CASSQRPDGGYGYTF. Full variable domain (outside the CDR3, taken from reference TRBV14 and TRBJ1-2): EAGVTQFPSHSVIEKGQTVTLRCDPISGHDNLYWYRRVMGKEIKFLLHFVKESKQDESGMPNNRFLAERTGGTYSTLKVQPAELEDSGVYFCASSQRPDGGYGYTFGSGTRLTVV.

The chain carries TRBV6-1 and TRBJ2-7; unclear D gene. The V gene lost 0 bases and the J gene lost 3 bases, with 3 bases spanning the gap. The germline V gene has CDR1 MNHNS and CDR2 SASEGT. This CDR3 has 12 amino acids. In DNA form, the CDR3 reads TGTGCCAGCAGTGAAGCCGGCTACGAGCAGTACTTC. Translating gives CASSEAGYEQYF.

This rearrangement joins TRBV7-9 to TRBJ2-2; possible D gene TRBD1, 5 bases. This CDR3 region has 15 residues. The germline V gene encodes CDR1 SEHNR and CDR2 FQNEAQ (reference sequence). Trimming took 5 bases from V and 5 from J, leaving 15 bases between them. The CDR3 DNA is TGTGCCAGCAGCCCCCGGTCCCCAGGGACCGGGGAGCTGTTTTTT. Encoded protein: CASSPRSPGTGELFF.

This chain connects TRBV19 to TRBJ1-1; TRBD1 might be the D (5 bases). Germline CDR1 LNHDA, CDR2 SQIVND (reference sequence). The CDR3 loop spans 13 amino acids. Trimming cost V 5 bases and J 7 bases, with 14 bases left between them. Here the CDR3 DNA reads TGTGCCAGTAGTGGAGGGGCAAGGGGTGAAGCTTTCTTT. As protein: CASSGGARGEAFF.

V usage is TRBV18 and J usage is TRBJ1-1; possibly TRBD1 for D (5 bases). Germline V CDR1 and CDR2: KGHSH, LQKENI. Trimming stripped 6 bases from V and 1 base from J, with 12 bases between. The length of the CDR3 is 14 residues. The CDR3 here is CASSLGGPNTEAFF. The CDR3 coding sequence is TGTGCCAGCTCCCTCGGGGGTCCGAACACTGAAGCTTTCTTT.

This clone was seen a single time. The V call is TRBV19, the J call TRBJ2-5; a possible D gene is TRBD2 (6 bases). The germline CDR1 and CDR2 sequences are LNHDA and SQIVND (reference sequence). V was trimmed by 5 bases and J by 5 bases, leaving 18 bases between them. The CDR3 length is 15 residues. This chain's CDR3 is CASSGEDGTEETQYF. The CDR3, as DNA: TGTGCCAGTAGTGGGGAGGACGGGACCGAGGAGACCCAGTACTTC.

The chain recombines TRBV3-1 (or the pseudogene TRBV3-2) with TRBJ1-1, with D hard to call. The length of the CDR3 is 14 residues. The germline V and J ends were trimmed by 7 bases and 1 base, with 13 bases remaining between them. Germline V gene lookup returns CDR1 LGHDT and CDR2 YNNKEL (reference sequence). CDR3 in DNA: TGTGCCAGCAAAAGGTCGGCGGAGAACACTGAAGCTTTCTTT. It codes for CASKRSAENTEAFF.

The chain carries TRBV3-1 (or the pseudogene TRBV3-2) and TRBJ1-1, with TRBD1 identical over 8 bases. This CDR3 region has 15 residues. The J segment lost 1 base and the V segment lost 1 base, leaving 2 bases of the junction unmatched. In germline, CDR1 is LGHDT, CDR2 YNNKEL (reference sequence). CDR3 coding DNA: TGTGCCAGCAGCCAAGGGGACAGGACGAACACTGAAGCTTTCTTT. It codes for CASSQGDRTNTEAFF.

This clone was picked up one time. The chain uses TRBV6-1 and TRBJ2-1; no reliable D call. V lost 2 bases to trimming and J lost 9 bases, with 8 bases between them. The germline V gene encodes CDR1 MNHNS and CDR2 SASEGT. This CDR3 has 12 amino acids. In DNA, the CDR3 is TGTGCCAGCAGTGAACGAGGCTCTGAGCAGTTCTTC. This codes for CASSERGSEQFF.

Only one count was recorded for this clone. The chain links TRBV9 to TRBJ1-2; D remains ambiguous. V lost 2 bases, J lost 3 bases, and 11 bases lay in between. Germline lookup yields CDR1 SGDLS and CDR2 YYNGEE. The CDR3 is made up of 14 amino acids. In DNA, the CDR3 is TGTGCCAGCAGCGTCGCGGGGTACTACTATGGCTACACCTTC. It translates to CASSVAGYYYGYTF. Full variable domain (rest looked up from reference TRBV9 and TRBJ1-2): DSGVTQTPKHLITATGQRVTLRCSPRSGDLSVYWYQQSLDQGLQFLIQYYNGEERAKGNILERFSAQQFPDLHSELNLSSLELGDSALYFCASSVAGYYYGYTFGSGTRLTVV.

This sequence joins TRBV4-1 and TRBJ1-6; 9 nucleotides match TRBD1. CDR3 length: 18 residues. Germline assignment: CDR1 MGHRA and CDR2 YSYEKL. V lost 3 bases and J lost 7; bases outside the gene matches: 13. CDR3 nucleotide sequence: TGCGCCAGCAGCCAGGCACCCCGGACAGGGGTCGGGAATTCACCCCTCCACTTT. This translates into CASSQAPRTGVGNSPLHF.

This chain connects TRBV4-3 to TRBJ2-3, with TRBD2 matching over 7 bases. Germline assignment: CDR1 LGHNA and CDR2 YSLEER. V lost 2 bases and J lost 3; bases outside the gene matches: 8. CDR3 length: 16 amino acids. The CDR3 DNA follows: TGCGCCAGCAGCCAACAAGGCGGGAGAGGGACAGATACGCAGTATTTT. Its protein product is CASSQQGGRGTDTQYF.

This clone was seen more than once but under ten times. The rearrangement joins TRBV3-1 (or the pseudogene TRBV3-2) to TRBJ2-3; TRBD2 agrees at 8 bases. The germline CDR1 and CDR2 sequences are LGHDT and YNNKEL (reference sequence). V gave up 3 bases and J gave up 6 bases; unmatched junction bases: 8. The CDR3 contains 15 residues. The CDR3 DNA reads as TGTGCCAGCAGCCAGACGAGCGGGAGCGGGGATACGCAGTATTTT. Amino acid sequence: CASSQTSGSGDTQYF.

The chain has TRBV6-1 and TRBJ2-7, with D tentatively TRBD1 (5 bases). V was cut by 1 base and J by 2 bases, with 6 bases left in between. The CDR3 length is 13 residues. Germline loops: CDR1 MNHNS, CDR2 SASEGT. The CDR3 sequence is CASSEGTTYEQYF. CDR3 in DNA: TGTGCCAGCAGTGAAGGGACAACCTACGAGCAGTACTTC.

The rearrangement joins TRBV4-3 to TRBJ1-4, with D maybe TRBD1 (5 bases). With 3 bases removed from V and 7 bases from J, the gap between germline ends came to 15 bases. The CDR3 has 15 residues. CDR1 is LGHNA and CDR2 is YSLEER in the germline V gene. The CDR3, as DNA: TGCGCCAGCAGCCAGCGGGGCACGGAGGGTGAAAAACTGTTTTTT. Translating it yields CASSQRGTEGEKLFF.

V gene TRBV7-8 combines with J gene TRBJ1-6; 7 nucleotides match TRBD1. The germline V gene encodes CDR1 SGHVS and CDR2 FQNEAQ. CDR3 length equals 16 residues. The ends lost 6 bases at V and 0 bases at J; junction bases unmatched: 5. CDR3 protein: CASRSGGTSYNSPLHF. The CDR3 nucleotides are TGTGCCAGCAGATCAGGGGGAACCTCCTATAATTCACCCCTCCACTTT.

V is TRBV11-2 and J is TRBJ2-1; 9 bases match TRBD1. The trim removed 4 bases at V and 12 bases at J, leaving 10 bases unmatched. The CDR3 loop spans 14 amino acids. Per germline, CDR1 SGHAT and CDR2 FQNNGV. The CDR3 reads CASSSGGQGRWQFF. DNA of the CDR3: TGTGCCAGCAGCTCAGGTGGACAGGGGAGATGGCAGTTCTTC.

The chain couples TRBV14 to TRBJ2-1, with 9 bases fitting TRBD2. This CDR3 contains 16 residues. Germline CDR1 SGHDN, CDR2 FVKESK. The V segment lost 3 bases and the J segment 7 bases; nucleotides outside the gene matches: 10. The DNA of the CDR3 is TGTGCCAGCAGCCAGACCCTAGCGGGATGGATGAATGAGCAGTTCTTC. Its translation: CASSQTLAGWMNEQFF.